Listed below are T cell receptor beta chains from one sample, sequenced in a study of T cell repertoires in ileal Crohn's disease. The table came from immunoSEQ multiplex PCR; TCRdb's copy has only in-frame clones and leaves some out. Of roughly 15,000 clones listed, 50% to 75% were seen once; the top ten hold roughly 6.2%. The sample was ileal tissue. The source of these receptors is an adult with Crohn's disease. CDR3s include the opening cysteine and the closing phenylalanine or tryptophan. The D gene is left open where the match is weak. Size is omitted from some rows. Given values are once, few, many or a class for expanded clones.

DNA: TGTGCCAGCAGTTTTTGGGACAGGGGCGGCTACACCTTC; CDR3: CASSFWDRGGYTF; V: TRBV27; J: TRBJ1-2; D: TRBD1; size: .
DNA: TGCAGCGTTGGGCTAGCTAGTAAGACCCAGTACTTC; CDR3: CSVGLASKTQYF; V: TRBV29-1; J: TRBJ2-5; D: .; size: .
DNA: TGTGCCAGCAGTCGGCGGGACAGCCGAGGAAACACCATATATTTT; CDR3: CASSRRDSRGNTIYF; V: TRBV6-5; J: TRBJ1-3; D: TRBD1; size: .
DNA: TGTGCCAGCAGCATTAGGGCATCCGGGACTAGCGGCTACGAGCAGTACTTC; CDR3: CASSIRASGTSGYEQYF; V: TRBV27; J: TRBJ2-7; D: TRBD2; size: .
DNA: TGTGCCACCAGCGGAACAGGGGTATCGGAAAAACTGTTTTTT; CDR3: CATSGTGVSEKLFF; V: TRBV15; J: TRBJ1-4; D: TRBD1; size: once
DNA: TGTGCCAGCAGCGGGCGGACAGGGCGTAATGAAAAACTGTTTTTT; CDR3: CASSGRTGRNEKLFF; V: TRBV7-9; J: TRBJ1-4; D: TRBD1; size: .
DNA: TGTGCCAGCAGCACTCTAGCGGCGATCTACAATGAGCAGTTCTTC; CDR3: CASSTLAAIYNEQFF; V: TRBV7-2; J: TRBJ2-1; D: TRBD2; size: .
DNA: TGTGCCAGCAGCTTAGAAGTGGCAGGCGAAGGCTACACCTTC; CDR3: CASSLEVAGEGYTF; V: TRBV7-9; J: TRBJ1-2; D: .; size: .
DNA: TGTGCCACCAGCGGGACTAGCGGAGATACGCAGTATTTT; CDR3: CATSGTSGDTQYF; V: TRBV6-4; J: TRBJ2-3; D: TRBD2; size: .
DNA: TGTGCCAGCAGGGCGGGACAGGGAACAGATACGCAGTATTTT; CDR3: CASRAGQGTDTQYF; V: TRBV6-5; J: TRBJ2-3; D: TRBD1; size: .
DNA: TGTGCCAGCAGCCAAGATAGGGCGGGGAATCAGCCCCAGCATTTT; CDR3: CASSQDRAGNQPQHF; V: TRBV4-2; J: TRBJ1-5; D: .; size: .
DNA: TGTGCCAGTAGCCCCACCAGGGGACGAGAGACCCAGTACTTC; CDR3: CASSPTRGRETQYF; V: TRBV19; J: TRBJ2-5; D: .; size: .
DNA: TGCGCCAGCAGCCTATCGAGCGGGGACTTGGGGAATGAGCAGTTCTTC; CDR3: CASSLSSGDLGNEQFF; V: TRBV4-1; J: TRBJ2-1; D: TRBD2; size: .
DNA: TGCGCCAGCAGCTTGGAAGCCGGCACAGATACGCAGTATTTT; CDR3: CASSLEAGTDTQYF; V: TRBV5-1; J: TRBJ2-3; D: .; size: .
DNA: TGTGCCTGTAGTCTGGCAATCACTGAAGCTTTCTTT; CDR3: CACSLAITEAFF; V: TRBV30; J: TRBJ1-1; D: .; size: .
DNA: TGCGCCAGCAGCCCCGTAACTAGGAGTGGCGAGCAGTACTTC; CDR3: CASSPVTRSGEQYF; V: TRBV4-1; J: TRBJ2-7; D: .; size: few
DNA: TGCAGCGTTGGATTCACTAGCGGAAGCACAGATACGCAGTATTTT; CDR3: CSVGFTSGSTDTQYF; V: TRBV29-1; J: TRBJ2-3; D: TRBD2; size: .
DNA: TGTGCCAGCAGCGTAGTTGAGGATCTGGGGCAGTTCTTC; CDR3: CASSVVEDLGQFF; V: TRBV9; J: TRBJ2-1; D: .; size: .
DNA: TGTGCCTGTACAGGGGTAAGTGGCTACGAGCAGTACTTC; CDR3: CACTGVSGYEQYF; V: TRBV30; J: TRBJ2-7; D: TRBD1; size: .
DNA: TGTGCCAGCAACTCAGGGGCTAATCAGCCCCAGCATTTT; CDR3: CASNSGANQPQHF; V: TRBV28; J: TRBJ1-5; D: .; size: .
DNA: TGTGCCAGCATCAGCGGGACACCGAACACCGGGGAGCTGTTTTTT; CDR3: CASISGTPNTGELFF; V: TRBV11-1; J: TRBJ2-2; D: .; size: .
DNA: TGTGCCAGCAGGTTGGGCAGGTCGAGCTCCTACGAGCAGTACTTC; CDR3: CASRLGRSSSYEQYF; V: TRBV6-5; J: TRBJ2-7; D: .; size: .
DNA: TGCGCCAGCAGCTTGATCAGGGGTTCCGGGGAGCTGTTTTTT; CDR3: CASSLIRGSGELFF; V: TRBV5-1; J: TRBJ2-2; D: .; size: few
DNA: TGTGCCAGTAGGGTTGAAACTAGCGGGGCCACCTACGAGCAGTACTTC; CDR3: CASRVETSGATYEQYF; V: TRBV19; J: TRBJ2-7; D: TRBD2; size: .
DNA: TGTGCCAGCAGCTTAGGAGCGGGATTCTACGAGCAGTACTTC; CDR3: CASSLGAGFYEQYF; V: TRBV7-2; J: TRBJ2-7; D: TRBD2; size: few
DNA: TGCGCCAGCAGCCAAGCTGGGGCAGGCTCAATGGTACGGGAGCAGTACTTC; CDR3: CASSQAGAGSMVREQYF; V: TRBV4-1; J: TRBJ2-7; D: .; size: .
DNA: TGTGCCAGCAGTCGGGGTAACACCTACGAGCAGTACTTC; CDR3: CASSRGNTYEQYF; V: TRBV25-1; J: TRBJ2-7; D: .; size: .
DNA: TGTGCCTCGCCGACAGTCACCGGGGAGCTGTTTTTT; CDR3: CASPTVTGELFF; V: TRBV30; J: TRBJ2-2; D: .; size: .
DNA: TGTGCCTGGAGTGGAGGCCCAGGGTTGACCGGGGAGCTGTTTTTT; CDR3: CAWSGGPGLTGELFF; V: TRBV30; J: TRBJ2-2; D: .; size: .
DNA: TGTGCCAGCAGTGAAGGGACAGGGGGCCTCACCCCCCAGCATTTT; CDR3: CASSEGTGGLTPQHF; V: TRBV2; J: TRBJ1-5; D: TRBD1; size: few
DNA: TGTGCCAGCAGCTTACAGGCGGGAGATGAAAAACTGTTTTTT; CDR3: CASSLQAGDEKLFF; V: TRBV11-2; J: TRBJ1-4; D: .; size: .
DNA: TGTGCCAGCAGCTTAATAGTTTCAGATACGCAGTATTTT; CDR3: CASSLIVSDTQYF; V: TRBV11-2; J: TRBJ2-3; D: .; size: medium-sized
DNA: TGTGCCACCCCACAGGAAAACTATGGCTACACCTTC; CDR3: CATPQENYGYTF; V: TRBV2; J: TRBJ1-2; D: .; size: .
DNA: TGCGCCAGCAGCCAAACAGACTCCGGACTGAACTACGAGCAGTACTTC; CDR3: CASSQTDSGLNYEQYF; V: TRBV4-1; J: TRBJ2-7; D: .; size: .